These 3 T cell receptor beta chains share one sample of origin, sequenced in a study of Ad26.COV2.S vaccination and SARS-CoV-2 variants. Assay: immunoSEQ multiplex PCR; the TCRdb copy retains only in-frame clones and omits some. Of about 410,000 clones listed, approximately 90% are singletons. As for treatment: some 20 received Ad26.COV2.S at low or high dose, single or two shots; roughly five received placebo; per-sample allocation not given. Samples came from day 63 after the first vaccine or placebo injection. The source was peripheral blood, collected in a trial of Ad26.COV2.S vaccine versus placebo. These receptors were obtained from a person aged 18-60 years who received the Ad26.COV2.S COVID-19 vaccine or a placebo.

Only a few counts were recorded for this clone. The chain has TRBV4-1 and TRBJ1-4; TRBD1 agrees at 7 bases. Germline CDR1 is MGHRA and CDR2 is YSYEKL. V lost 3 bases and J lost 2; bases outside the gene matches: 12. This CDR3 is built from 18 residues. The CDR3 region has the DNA TGCGCCAGCAGCCAGAGGGGGCTGGCTAGGGCCACTAATGAAAAACTGTTTTTT. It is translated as CASSQRGLARATNEKLFF.

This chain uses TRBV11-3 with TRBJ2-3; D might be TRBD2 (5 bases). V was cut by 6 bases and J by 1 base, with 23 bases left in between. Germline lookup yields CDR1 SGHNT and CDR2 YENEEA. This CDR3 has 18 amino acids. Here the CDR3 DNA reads TGTGCCAGCAGACGCGTGACGAGAAGCGACGGGGGCACAGATACGCAGTATTTT. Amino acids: CASRRVTRSDGGTDTQYF.

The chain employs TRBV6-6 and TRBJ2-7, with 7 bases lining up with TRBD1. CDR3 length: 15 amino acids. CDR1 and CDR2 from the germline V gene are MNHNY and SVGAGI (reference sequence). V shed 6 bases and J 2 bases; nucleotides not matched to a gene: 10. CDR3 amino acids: CASSSGTATPYEQYF. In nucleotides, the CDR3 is TGTGCCAGCAGCTCCGGGACAGCCACCCCCTACGAGCAGTACTTC.